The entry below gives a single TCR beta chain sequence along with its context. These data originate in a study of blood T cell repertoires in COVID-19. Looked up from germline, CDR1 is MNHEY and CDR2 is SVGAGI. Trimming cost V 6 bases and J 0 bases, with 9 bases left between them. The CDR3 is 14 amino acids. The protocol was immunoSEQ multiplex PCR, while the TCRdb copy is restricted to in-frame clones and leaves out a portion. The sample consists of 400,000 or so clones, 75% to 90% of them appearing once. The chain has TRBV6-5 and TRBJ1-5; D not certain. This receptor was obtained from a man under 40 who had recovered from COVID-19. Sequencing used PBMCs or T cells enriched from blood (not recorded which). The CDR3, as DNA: TGTGCCAGCAGAACATCTTATAGCAATCAGCCCCAGCATTTT. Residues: CASRTSYSNQPQHF.